Included here is one T cell receptor (beta chain) sequence, with context. A single count supports this clone. No antigen is known for it. No clone much larger than this one lies a single base away; base qualities are absent. CDR1 and CDR2 (SGHNT, YENEEA) derive from the germline V gene. V was cut back by 5 bases and J by 7 bases, leaving a gap of 14 bases between them. Measured from the cysteine to the phenylalanine, the CDR3 is 14 residues long. The DNA shown is the 42-base CDR3, in frame from base 1. This entry comes from a study of CD4+ T cells in melanoma (dated by TCRdb to between 2021 and 2023). At the level of the whole study: The study examined neoantigen-specific CD4+ T cells in human melanoma. Summary of the overall study and its limitations: Diverse differentiation states were reported to be shown by neoantigen-specific CD4+ T cells in melanoma. Neoantigen-specific CD4+ T cells were reported to be correlated with the function of CD8+ T cells, macrophages and B cells.

Donors were patients with melanoma. Receptors were amplified or captured by the immunoSEQ multiplex PCR assay. The table comes from immuneACCESS by way of TCRdb, which keeps in-frame sequences with V and J called. Part of the clones is missing from these tables; in studies checked, under half for an unresolved V gene and the rest for unknown reasons. The sample data list about 50,000 clones, and 89% of these were observed just once. Together, the top ten hold over 9.5% of the sample. The sample taken for sequencing was peripheral blood. This chain is built from TRBV11-3 and TRBJ2-2, with a tentative D gene TRBD1 over 5 matching bases. The receptor comes from a human donor with melanoma. DNA sequence: TGTGCCAGCAGCCTCCGTCCAGGGCGCGGGGAGCTGTTTTTT. Its translation is CASSLRPGRGELFF.